The 31 T cell receptor beta chains given below trace back to one sample, sequenced in a study of T cells in Graves' hyperthyroidism and ophthalmopathy. What was amplified from RNA transcripts were TCR beta CDR3 regions. Using the HTBI primer set, a first-round RT-PCR was run on the TCR CDR3. MiXCR, applied by TCRdb to the multiplex PCR reads, yields one record per CDR3 protein. The profile shows fewer than 650,000 distinct CDR3 sequences, roughly 14% of them singletons. The sequencing sample was made of blood. Receptors were obtained from a woman between 40 and 55 years old with Graves' ophthalmopathy.

The chain links TRBV24-1 to TRBJ2-2; D gene ambiguous. V lost 9 bases, J lost 6 bases, and 7 bases lay in between. This CDR3 has 11 residues. Germline loops: CDR1 KGHDR, CDR2 SFDVKD. This CDR3 reads CATAQSGELFF. CDR3 coding DNA: TGTGCCACCGCCCAATCCGGGGAGCTGTTTTTT.

About this clonotype: This sequence may be a read error, since a much larger clone differs from it by one base. Given the absence of the conserved phenylalanine or tryptophan at the CDR3 end, a read error is likely. The chain employs TRBV20-1 and TRBJ2-7, with 8 bases that match TRBD1. The germline gives CDR1 DFQATT, CDR2 SNEGSKA (reference sequence). The V and J ends lost 4 bases and 7 bases, in that order; junction bases with no gene match: 9. CDR3 length: 13 residues. CDR3 residues: CSAKPRDRGEQYL. The CDR3 DNA reads as TGCAGTGCTAAACCACGCGACAGGGGAGAGCAGTACCTC.

This chain connects TRBV4-2 to TRBJ2-2; D ambiguous. V shed 0 bases and J shed 8 bases, with 10 bases lying between them. This CDR3 contains 14 residues. CDR1 is LGHNA and CDR2 is YNFKEQ in the germline V gene. The chain's CDR3 is CASSQEKVLGELFF. CDR3 in DNA: TGTGCCAGCAGCCAAGAAAAAGTCCTGGGGGAGCTGTTTTTT.

This clonotype came up many times. V and J are TRBV28 and TRBJ2-4; TRBD2 matches at 8 bases. The V and J ends lost 4 bases and 0 bases, in that order; junction bases with no gene match: 11. There are 18 residues in the CDR3. Germline loops: CDR1 MDHEN, CDR2 SYDVKM. This CDR3 is CASSSRGSGIGAKNIQYF. CDR3 DNA sequence: TGTGCCAGCAGTTCCCGGGGTAGCGGGATCGGAGCCAAAAACATTCAGTACTTC. Filled out from reference TRBV28 and TRBJ2-4, the complete variable domain reads DVKVTQSSRYLVKRTGEKVFLECVQDMDHENMFWYRQDPGLGLRLIYFSYDVKMKEKGDIPEGYSVSREKKERFSLILESASTNQTSMYLCASSSRGSGIGAKNIQYFGAGTRLSVL.

This clonotype was picked up a small number of times. The rearrangement joins TRBV20-1 to TRBJ1-2; D gene ambiguous. The ends were cut back, 0 bases at V and 0 bases at J, with 20 bases in the middle. Germline V gives CDR1 DFQATT, CDR2 SNEGSKA (reference sequence). The CDR3 sequence is 18 residues long. The CDR3 loop is CSARDPPSLGETNYGYTF. DNA of the CDR3: TGCAGTGCTAGAGACCCCCCCTCTCTGGGAGAGACTAACTATGGCTACACCTTC.

For this clonotype: One base away lies a much larger clone, so this may be a sequencing read error. The rearrangement uses TRBV7-3 and TRBJ2-5, with 10 bases that match TRBD2. The CDR3 covers 15 residues. Germline V gene data show CDR1 as SGHTA and CDR2 as FQGTGA. CDR3 residues: CSSSLGTSDAETQYF. CDR3 DNA sequence: TGTTCCAGCAGCTTAGGGACTAGCGATGCGGAGACCCAGTACTTC.

At least ten counts were recorded for this clonotype. This sequence joins TRBV6-5 and TRBJ1-1; D might be TRBD1 (5 bases). Trimming took 4 bases from V and 7 from J, leaving 13 bases between them. CDR1 is MNHEY, CDR2 SVGAGI, per germline. This CDR3 has 13 amino acids. CDR3 DNA: TGTGCCAGCAGTTCGGACAATTTCCTTGAAGCTTTCTTT. Its protein is CASSSDNFLEAFF.

The V and J genes are TRBV13 and TRBJ1-2; TRBD1 agrees at 11 bases. CDR1 is PRHDT, CDR2 FYEKMQ, per germline (reference sequence). J gave up 3 bases and V 5 bases, and 8 bases lay outside the gene matches. The CDR3 consists of 16 residues. The CDR3 loop is CASSGRRTGGHYGYTF. CDR3 DNA sequence: TGTGCCAGCAGCGGCCGAAGGACAGGGGGCCACTATGGCTACACCTTC.

This chain links TRBV30 with TRBJ1-2; the match to TRBD1 covers 11 bases. V dropped 4 bases and J dropped 0; count of bases not matched to a gene: 10. This CDR3 is 17 amino acids long. The germline CDR1 and CDR2 sequences are GTSNPN and SVGIG (reference sequence). CDR3: CAWKSLGQGAPNYGYTF. The CDR3 bases are TGTGCCTGGAAGTCGCTCGGACAGGGGGCACCTAACTATGGCTACACCTTC.

This clonotype was seen ten or more times. The V and J genes are TRBV6-1 and TRBJ1-1, with a tentative D call TRBD1 (5 bases). Trimming took 9 bases from V and 7 from J, leaving 12 bases between them. Germline assignment: CDR1 MNHNS and CDR2 SASEGT. The CDR3 runs to 11 residues. CDR3 loop: CASDRGNEAFF. The CDR3 DNA follows: TGTGCCAGTGACCGGGGGAATGAAGCTTTCTTT.

Only one count was recorded for this clonotype. V gene TRBV6-5 combines with J gene TRBJ2-7; 8 bases are shared with TRBD1. The CDR3 totals 15 residues. Germline values: CDR1 MNHEY, CDR2 SVGAGI. After removal of 3 bases from V and 2 bases from J, the junction contained 6 bases not matched to a gene. In DNA, the CDR3 is TGTGCCAGCAGTTATGCGACAGGGGACGCCTACGAGCAGTACTTC. This gives the protein CASSYATGDAYEQYF.

This clonotype has ten or more counts. The chain links TRBV20-1 to TRBJ2-2; D might be TRBD2 (5 bases). This CDR3 is 13 amino acids long. V dropped 5 bases and J dropped 5 bases, with 12 bases sitting between them. The V gene's germline CDR1 is DFQATT and CDR2 SNEGSKA (reference sequence). In nucleotides, the CDR3 is TGCAGTGCTCCTACCACTAGGACCGGGGAGCTGTTTTTT. Translating gives CSAPTTRTGELFF.

This clonotype was recorded a few times. The rearrangement links TRBV7-9 to TRBJ2-7; the D is unclear. Germline V CDR1 and CDR2: SEHNR, FQNEAQ (reference sequence). The CDR3 contains 14 residues. Deletions cut 1 base from V and 7 bases from J, with 14 bases between. The CDR3 loop reads CASSLDASLREQYF. CDR3 coding DNA: TGTGCCAGCAGCTTAGATGCGTCCCTGCGGGAGCAGTACTTC.

The V gene is TRBV4-1, the J gene TRBJ2-7; D may be TRBD2 (5 bases). CDR1 MGHRA and CDR2 YSYEKL come from the germline V gene. The CDR3 has 14 residues. V was pared by 1 base and J by 6 bases, with 13 bases between. The CDR3 protein is CASSQAGVRGEQYF. CDR3 sequence (DNA): TGCGCCAGCAGCCAAGCCGGGGTCCGAGGCGAGCAGTACTTC.

There are a few counts of this clonotype. The chain's CDR3 is CASSRAGGPGETQYF. CDR3 coding DNA: TGTGCCAGTAGTAGGGCGGGAGGGCCCGGGGAGACCCAGTACTTC. J is TRBJ2-5 and V is TRBV19, with 9 bases matching TRBD2. The CDR3 has 15 residues. J gave up 5 bases and V 4 bases, and 8 bases lay outside the gene matches. Germline CDR1 is LNHDA and CDR2 is SQIVND (reference sequence).

This clonotype has ten or more counts. The rearrangement uses TRBV28 and TRBJ1-2, with a weak D call TRBD1 (6 bases). The CDR3 runs 13 residues. CDR1 is MDHEN and CDR2 is SYDVKM in the germline V gene. V dropped 3 bases and J dropped 5 bases, with 10 bases sitting between them. DNA of the CDR3: TGTGCCAGCAGTTTCCCCCAGGGGTATGGCTACACCTTC. Amino acid sequence: CASSFPQGYGYTF.

This clonotype was counted ten times or more. This chain links TRBV27 with TRBJ2-5; TRBD2 might be the D (6 bases). Trimming took off 5 bases at V and 5 bases at J, with 18 bases between the two ends. The CDR3 runs 15 residues. Germline V gives CDR1 MNHEY, CDR2 SMNVEV (reference sequence). The CDR3 here is CASSRLEGAGETQYF. CDR3 sequence (DNA): TGTGCCAGCAGTCGTCTAGAAGGGGCGGGGGAGACCCAGTACTTC.

Only a few counts were recorded for this clonotype. The V gene is TRBV7-2, the J gene TRBJ1-6; D unresolved. The CDR3 is 15 residues long. Germline values: CDR1 SGHTA, CDR2 FQGNSA. V lost 1 base to trimming and J lost 6 bases, with 10 bases between them. The CDR3 region is CASSLEGRPNSPLHF. The CDR3 nucleotides are TGTGCCAGCAGCTTAGAAGGCCGGCCTAATTCACCCCTCCACTTT.

The table lists this clonotype with many counts. V and J are TRBV25-1 and TRBJ2-4; 7 bases align to TRBD2. CDR1 is MGHDK, CDR2 SYGVNS, per germline. The V and J ends lost 3 bases and 1 base, in that order; junction bases with no gene match: 6. The CDR3 loop spans 16 amino acids. This CDR3 is CASSDVGGGAKNIQYF. CDR3 nucleotides: TGTGCCAGCAGTGATGTGGGGGGAGGGGCCAAAAACATTCAGTACTTC.

In this sample, this clonotype turned up many times. V gene TRBV4-2 combines with J gene TRBJ2-7; D unresolved. Germline V lookup: CDR1 LGHNA, CDR2 YNFKEQ. This CDR3 is 13 amino acids long. With 0 bases removed from V and 3 bases from J, the gap between germline ends came to 6 bases. CDR3 amino acids: CASSQEVSYEQYF. The CDR3 nucleotides read TGTGCCAGCAGCCAAGAGGTCAGCTACGAGCAGTACTTC.

This clonotype was observed many times. The V gene is TRBV7-8, the J gene TRBJ1-6; 8 nucleotides agree with TRBD1. V trimming: 7 bases; J trimming: 5 bases; junction bases outside the gene matches: 7. CDR3 size: 15 residues. Germline CDR1 and CDR2: SGHVS and FQNEAQ. CDR3 protein: CASTTGQGHNSPLHF. CDR3 nucleotides: TGTGCCAGCACTACCGGACAGGGACATAATTCACCCCTCCACTTT.

The rearrangement joins TRBV12-3 or TRBV12-4 to TRBJ1-1; D unresolved. V shed 7 bases and J shed 6 bases, with 21 bases lying between them. This CDR3 is built from 15 residues. The CDR3 nucleotides are TGTGCCAGCACCTCACGGGGAGGCCGAGTGGCTGAAGCTTTCTTT. Protein sequence: CASTSRGGRVAEAFF.

Ten or more counts support this clonotype. The rearrangement uses TRBV12-3 or TRBV12-4 and TRBJ1-1; maybe TRBD1 (6 bases). This CDR3 comprises 16 residues. The V end lost 5 bases, the J end lost 0 bases, and 16 bases lay between the germline ends. Here the CDR3 reads CASSPRGAGVNTEAFF. CDR3 in DNA: TGTGCCAGCAGTCCTAGGGGGGCGGGGGTGAACACTGAAGCTTTCTTT.

This clonotype occurred many times. This sequence joins TRBV30 and TRBJ1-2; maybe TRBD1 (6 bases). The CDR3 has 13 amino acids. V dropped 1 base and J dropped 8 bases, with 14 bases sitting between them. Germline V gives CDR1 GTSNPN, CDR2 SVGIG (reference sequence). The CDR3 loop reads CAWSEQGIGGYTF. In DNA, the CDR3 is TGTGCCTGGAGTGAACAGGGAATAGGAGGCTACACCTTC.

The gene calls are TRBV5-1 and TRBJ2-5; D could derive from TRBD1 or TRBD2 (5 bases each). Germline lookup yields CDR1 SGHRS and CDR2 YFSETQ. Between the trimmed V and J ends, which lost 5 bases and 5 bases, there was a span of 10 bases. The CDR3 totals 12 residues. DNA for the CDR3: TGCGCCAGCAGACGGGGCGCGGAGACCCAGTACTTC. Translation gives CASRRGAETQYF.

There are many counts of this clonotype. This chain connects TRBV28 to TRBJ2-7; the match to TRBD1 covers 8 bases. The CDR3 length is 15 residues. V gave up 6 bases and J gave up 0 bases; unmatched junction bases: 7. The germline CDR1 and CDR2 sequences are MDHEN and SYDVKM. The CDR3 region is CASSPGGQGSYEQYF. Written as DNA, the CDR3 is TGTGCCAGCAGCCCCGGAGGACAGGGCTCCTACGAGCAGTACTTC.

The sample holds many counts of this clonotype. The chain combines TRBV6-1 with TRBJ2-7; the match to TRBD2 covers 13 bases. V was clipped by 5 bases and J by 0 bases; unmatched bases: 4. The CDR3 length is 16 residues. Germline CDR1 MNHNS, CDR2 SASEGT. As DNA, the CDR3 is TGTGCCAGCAGTCGGACTAGCGGGAGCCTCTCCTACGAGCAGTACTTC. Translation: CASSRTSGSLSYEQYF.

This clonotype was seen more than once but under ten times. This chain joins TRBV4-1 and TRBJ2-7; TRBD2 matches 7 bases. Germline V gene data show CDR1 as MGHRA and CDR2 as YSYEKL. The CDR3 runs 20 residues. The junction had 20 bases not matched to a gene; V was cut back by 3 bases and J by 0 bases. The CDR3 is CASSQHPRTRGAGSSYEQYF. CDR3 sequence (DNA): TGCGCCAGCAGCCAGCATCCGCGGACTAGAGGGGCCGGGAGCTCCTACGAGCAGTACTTC.

This clonotype was seen many times. J is TRBJ1-5 and V is TRBV15, with unresolved D. This CDR3 contains 13 residues. V lost 5 bases to trimming and J lost 6 bases, with 11 bases between them. Germline V gene data show CDR1 as LNHNV and CDR2 as YYDKDF (reference sequence). CDR3 in DNA: TGTGCCACCAGCCCACGGGTGGGTCAGCCCCAGCATTTT. Translating gives CATSPRVGQPQHF.

This clonotype was counted ten times or more. The chain has TRBV6-1 and TRBJ2-7; 11 bases align to TRBD2. This CDR3 has 14 amino acids. In germline, CDR1 is MNHNS, CDR2 SASEGT. J gave up 4 bases and V 5 bases, and 4 bases lay outside the gene matches. CDR3 protein: CASSHSGRGYEQYF. The CDR3 DNA sequence: TGTGCCAGCAGTCATAGCGGGAGGGGGTACGAGCAGTACTTC.

This clonotype has at least ten counts. This sequence joins TRBV28 and TRBJ2-7; TRBD2 agrees at 7 bases. V trimming: 5 bases; J trimming: 4 bases; junction bases outside the gene matches: 11. The germline gives CDR1 MDHEN, CDR2 SYDVKM. The length of the CDR3 is 15 residues. The CDR3: CASSPYVGGRYEQYF. CDR3 nucleotides: TGTGCCAGCAGTCCCTATGTGGGAGGGAGGTACGAGCAGTACTTC.